A selection of T cell receptor beta chains follows, all from one sample in a study of PD-1 blockade in mismatch repair-deficient tumors. Some clones are missing from TCRdb's copy, which holds only in-frame ones; the method was immunoSEQ multiplex PCR. The table lists 120,000 or so clones, about 88% of them singletons. The starting material was peripheral blood, obtained 44 weeks after starting pembrolizumab. Every receptor here comes from an adult with mismatch repair-deficient cancer. Both conserved end residues are part of each CDR3. D genes are given only for firm matches. Where a row states a size, it is once, few, many or the class of an expanded clone; other rows omit it.

- TRBJ2-7 TRBV28 - TGTGCCAGCAGTTTGGTGAGCCTGCGGGTCTACGAGCAGTACTTC CASSLVSLRVYEQYF
- TRBJ2-3 TRBV7-9 - TGTGCCAGCAGCCCACGGGGCAGGGAAGATTCAGATACGCAGTATTTT CASSPRGREDSDTQYF
- TRBJ2-2 TRBV6-6 TRBD1 TGTGCCAGCAGTTCCCCCGGACAGGGGTCCGGGGAGCTGTTTTTT CASSSPGQGSGELFF
- TRBJ2-7 TRBV7-2 TRBD2 TGTGCCAGCAGCTTCTCTGGACTAGTCGCCTCCTACGAGCAGTACTTC CASSFSGLVASYEQYF
- TRBJ1-5 TRBV6-4 TRBD1 TGTGCCAGCAGTAGGGACAGAAATCAGCCCCAGCATTTT CASSRDRNQPQHF
- TRBJ2-7 TRBV4-3 - TGCGCCAGCAGCGAAAGAGAAGGGGGGGCCTACGAGCAGTACTTC CASSEREGGAYEQYF
- TRBJ2-3 TRBV5-4 TRBD2 TGTGCCAGCAGCCGACTAGCGGGACTCACAGATACGCAGTATTTT CASSRLAGLTDTQYF
- TRBJ1-5 TRBV6-1 - TGTGCCAGCACCCCAGGGGTTTATCAGCCCCAGCATTTT CASTPGVYQPQHF
- TRBJ1-3 TRBV7-8 - TGTGCCAGCAGCCGCGGTAGGGGGAGTGGAAACACCATATATTTT CASSRGRGSGNTIYF
once TRBJ2-3 TRBV29-1 TRBD1 TGCAGCGTCGACGACAGGGTTTCGTATACGCAGTATTTT CSVDDRVSYTQYF
- TRBJ2-6 TRBV28 TRBD2 TGTGCCAGCAGTTTACGTGCTCTAGCGGCCTCTGGGGCCAACGTCCTGACTTTC CASSLRALAASGANVLTF
- TRBJ2-5 TRBV2 - TGTGCCAGCAGTGAAGCGCTTCAGGGACGGGCGACCCAGTACTTC CASSEALQGRATQYF
- TRBJ1-5 TRBV30 - TGTGCCTGGAGTATTAGATTAAAACAGCCCCAGCATTTT CAWSIRLKQPQHF
- TRBJ1-1 TRBV30 - TGTGCCTGGAGGTGGGGTTTAGCTGAAGCTTTCTTT CAWRWGLAEAFF
- TRBJ2-7 TRBV6-6 TRBD1 TGTGCCAGCAGTTACTCGAAAGGACAGGGTCCCTACGAGCAGTACTTC CASSYSKGQGPYEQYF
- TRBJ2-5 TRBV7-9 - TGTGCCAGCAGCTTAGCGGTCAGGAGGTACCAAGAGACCCAGTACTTC CASSLAVRRYQETQYF
- TRBJ2-3 TRBV28 - TGTGCCAGCTCGATTGCCCCCGACAGGCGGGCCGGCACAGATACGCAGTATTTT CASSIAPDRRAGTDTQYF
few TRBJ2-1 TRBV7-9 - TGTGCCAGCAGCTTAGCGCTAGCGGAGCAGTTCTTC CASSLALAEQFF
- TRBJ2-3 TRBV6-5 - TGTGCCAGCAGCCTTAGTGGGACGACAGATACGCAGTATTTT CASSLSGTTDTQYF
- TRBJ2-1 TRBV6-4 TRBD2 TGTGCCAGCAGCTCGCTAGCGGGAGCGGGGAATGAGCAGTTCTTC CASSSLAGAGNEQFF
- TRBJ2-5 TRBV6-4 TRBD2 TGTGCCAGCAGTGAGACTAGCGGGAGTCAAGAGACCCAGTACTTC CASSETSGSQETQYF
- TRBJ2-5 TRBV5-1 TRBD2 TGCGCCAGCAGCAGTGGACTAGTCGTTAAAGAGACCCAGTACTTC CASSSGLVVKETQYF
- TRBJ2-7 TRBV19 - TGTGCCAGTAGTAAACAGGGTATACTCGACGAGCAGTACTTC CASSKQGILDEQYF
- TRBJ1-1 TRBV19 - TGTGCCAGTAGGGGGGGCGGTAAGAACACTGAAGCTTTCTTT CASRGGGKNTEAFF
- TRBJ2-7 TRBV27 - TGTGCCAGCAGTTATCGGGGGTCTTCCTCCTACGAGCAGTACTTC CASSYRGSSSYEQYF
- TRBJ1-4 TRBV18 - TGTGCCAGCTCACCACGGGGAGTAGGTGAAAAACTGTTTTTT CASSPRGVGEKLFF
- TRBJ2-6 TRBV19 TRBD2 TGTGCCAGTAGTATGGGACTAGCGGGGGACTCTGGGGCCAACGTCCTGACTTTC CASSMGLAGDSGANVLTF
- TRBJ2-7 TRBV11-2 TRBD2 TGTGCCAGCAGCCCCGGGACTAGCGGCTACGAGCAGTACTTC CASSPGTSGYEQYF
- TRBJ2-3 TRBV4-2 - TGTGCCAGCAGCCAAGATGAAGGGGCGGCAGATACGCAGTATTTT CASSQDEGAADTQYF
- TRBJ1-2 TRBV19 - TGTGCCAGTAGGAATTTAAACTATGGCTACACCTTC CASRNLNYGYTF
- TRBJ2-7 TRBV7-9 TRBD2 TGCGCCAGCAGCCAAATCACTAGCGGGAGGTTCCACGAGCAGTACTTC CASSQITSGRFHEQYF
- TRBJ1-2 TRBV11-2 - TGTGCCAGCAGCTTTAGGGCCCGACAGGATGGAGCGTATGGCTACACCTTC CASSFRARQDGAYGYTF
- TRBJ2-1 TRBV27 - TGTGCCAGCAGTTTAGTGGACCCTATTTACAATGAGCAGTTCTTC CASSLVDPIYNEQFF
- TRBJ2-5 TRBV10-2 TRBD2 TGCGCCAGCAGTGGTGCCGCAGCGGGAGATCGGGAGACCCAGTACTTC CASSGAAAGDRETQYF
- TRBJ2-7 TRBV4-3 TRBD2 TGCGCCAGCAGCCAAGATCTAGGGTGGGAGGGGTACTTC CASSQDLGWEGYF
- TRBJ2-2 TRBV4-2 TRBD1 TGTGCCAGCAGCCGCGGGACAGGCTTACGATCCGGGGAGCTGTTTTTT CASSRGTGLRSGELFF
once TRBJ2-5 TRBV11-2 TRBD2 TGTGCCAGCAGCTTCTATCCGGGAGGCTCGCAGGAGACCCAGTACTTC CASSFYPGGSQETQYF
- TRBJ1-1 TRBV4-3 - TGCGCCAGCAGCCAAAACGGTTGGTATCAGAACACTGAAGCTTTCTTT CASSQNGWYQNTEAFF
once TRBJ2-7 TRBV28 - TGTGCCAGCAGTTTCTGGGAGGACACGACGTACGAGCAGTACTTC CASSFWEDTTYEQYF
- TRBJ2-3 TRBV5-1 - TGCGCCAGCAGCTTGGGGTCCCTCGAGGATACGCAGTATTTT CASSLGSLEDTQYF
once TRBJ1-1 TRBV6-6 - TGTGCCAGCAGTTATGCTGCTGGGAGGGGCACTGAAGCTTTCTTT CASSYAAGRGTEAFF
- TRBJ2-7 TRBV6-1 - TGTGCCAGCAGTAGAGACACCGAGCAGTACTTC CASSRDTEQYF
- TRBJ2-1 TRBV27 TRBD2 TGTGCCAGCAGTTTATCGACTAGCGGTTATGCTGGGAACAATGAGCAGTTCTTC CASSLSTSGYAGNNEQFF
- TRBJ2-5 TRBV27 TRBD1 TGTGCCAGCAGGCCGATTAACAGGGGTCAAGAGACCCAGTACTTC CASRPINRGQETQYF
- TRBJ2-3 TRBV7-6 - TGTGCCAGCAGCTTTAGCGAGGGGACAGATACGCAGTATTTT CASSFSEGTDTQYF
- TRBJ2-2 TRBV4-1 TRBD2 TGCGCCAGCAGCCAAGAGCTTGGCCGGACTAGCGGGAAGAACACCGGGGAGCTGTTTTTT CASSQELGRTSGKNTGELFF
- TRBJ2-3 TRBV5-4 TRBD2 TGTGCCAGCAGCTCCGGGACTAGCGGAGTCACAGATACGCAGTATTTT CASSSGTSGVTDTQYF
- TRBJ1-3 TRBV19 - TGTGCCAGTAGCATAATCAAGGGGCCGTACTCTGGAAACACCATATATTTT CASSIIKGPYSGNTIYF